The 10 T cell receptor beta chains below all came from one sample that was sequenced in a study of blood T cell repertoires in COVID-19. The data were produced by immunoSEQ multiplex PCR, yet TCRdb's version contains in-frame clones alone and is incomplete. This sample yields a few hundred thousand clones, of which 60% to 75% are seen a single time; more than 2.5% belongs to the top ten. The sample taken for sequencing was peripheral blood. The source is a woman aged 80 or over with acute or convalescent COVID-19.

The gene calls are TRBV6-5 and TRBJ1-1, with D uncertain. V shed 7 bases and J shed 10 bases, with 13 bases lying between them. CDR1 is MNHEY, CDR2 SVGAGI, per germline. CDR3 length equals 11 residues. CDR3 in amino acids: CASMETGGAFF. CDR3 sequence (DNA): TGTGCCAGCATGGAGACGGGAGGAGCTTTCTTT.

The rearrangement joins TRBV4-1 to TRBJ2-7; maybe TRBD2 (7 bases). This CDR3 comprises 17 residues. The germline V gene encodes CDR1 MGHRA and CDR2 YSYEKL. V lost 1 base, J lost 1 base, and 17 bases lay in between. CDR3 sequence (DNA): TGCGCCAGCAGCCAAGCACCCACAGGGAGGGGGTCCTACGAGCAGTACTTC. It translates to CASSQAPTGRGSYEQYF.

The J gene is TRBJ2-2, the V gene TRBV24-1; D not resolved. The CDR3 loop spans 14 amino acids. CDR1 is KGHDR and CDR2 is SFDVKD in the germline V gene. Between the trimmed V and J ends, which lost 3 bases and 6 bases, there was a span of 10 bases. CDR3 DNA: TGTGCCACCAGTGATCCCCGTTTTGCCGGGGAGCTGTTTTTT. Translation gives CATSDPRFAGELFF.

The DNA of the CDR3 is TGTGCCAGCAGTTACGTTCAGGGGGCGCGTTCACCCCTCCACTTT. This gives the protein CASSYVQGARSPLHF. The chain uses TRBV6-5 and TRBJ1-6, with TRBD1 matching 8 bases. The CDR3 is 15 residues long. With V trimmed by 2 bases and J by 9 bases, 6 bases remained unmatched. Germline lookup yields CDR1 MNHEY and CDR2 SVGAGI.

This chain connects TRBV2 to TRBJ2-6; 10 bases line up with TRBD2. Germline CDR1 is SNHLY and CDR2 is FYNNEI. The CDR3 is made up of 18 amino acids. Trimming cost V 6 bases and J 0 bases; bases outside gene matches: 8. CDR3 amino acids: CASSRHGLADSGANVLTF. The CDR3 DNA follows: TGTGCCAGCAGCCGCCACGGACTAGCGGACTCTGGGGCCAACGTCCTGACTTTC.

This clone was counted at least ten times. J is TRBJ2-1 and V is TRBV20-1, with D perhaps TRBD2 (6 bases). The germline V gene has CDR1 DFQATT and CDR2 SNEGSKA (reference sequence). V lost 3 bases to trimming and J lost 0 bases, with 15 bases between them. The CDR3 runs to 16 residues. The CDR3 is CSASGLAYISYNEQFF. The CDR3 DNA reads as TGCAGTGCTAGTGGGCTAGCGTATATCTCCTACAATGAGCAGTTCTTC.

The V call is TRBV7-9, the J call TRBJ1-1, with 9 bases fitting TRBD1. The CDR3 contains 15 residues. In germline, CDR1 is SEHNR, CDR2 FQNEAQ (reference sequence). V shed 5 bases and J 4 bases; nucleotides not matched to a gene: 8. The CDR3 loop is CASSTTGGQITEAFF. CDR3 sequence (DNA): TGTGCCAGCAGCACGACAGGGGGGCAGATCACTGAAGCTTTCTTT.

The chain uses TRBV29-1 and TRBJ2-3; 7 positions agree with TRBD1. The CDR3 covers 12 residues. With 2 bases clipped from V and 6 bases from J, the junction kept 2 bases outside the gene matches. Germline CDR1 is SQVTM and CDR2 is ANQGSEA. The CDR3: CSVERDSDTQYF. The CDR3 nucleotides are TGCAGCGTTGAAAGGGACAGCGATACGCAGTATTTT.

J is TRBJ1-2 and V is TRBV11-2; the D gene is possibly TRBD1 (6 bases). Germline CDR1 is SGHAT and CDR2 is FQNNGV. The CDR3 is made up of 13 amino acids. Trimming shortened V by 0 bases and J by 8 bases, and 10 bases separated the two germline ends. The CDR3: CASSLEEGVGYTF. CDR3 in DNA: TGTGCCAGCAGCTTAGAAGAGGGGGTAGGCTACACCTTC.

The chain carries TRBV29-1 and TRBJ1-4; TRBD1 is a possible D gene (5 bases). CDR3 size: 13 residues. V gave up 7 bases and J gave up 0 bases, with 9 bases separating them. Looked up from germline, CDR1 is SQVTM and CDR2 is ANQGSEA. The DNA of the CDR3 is TGCAGCGCCACAGGAGCAACTAATGAAAAACTGTTTTTT. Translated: CSATGATNEKLFF.